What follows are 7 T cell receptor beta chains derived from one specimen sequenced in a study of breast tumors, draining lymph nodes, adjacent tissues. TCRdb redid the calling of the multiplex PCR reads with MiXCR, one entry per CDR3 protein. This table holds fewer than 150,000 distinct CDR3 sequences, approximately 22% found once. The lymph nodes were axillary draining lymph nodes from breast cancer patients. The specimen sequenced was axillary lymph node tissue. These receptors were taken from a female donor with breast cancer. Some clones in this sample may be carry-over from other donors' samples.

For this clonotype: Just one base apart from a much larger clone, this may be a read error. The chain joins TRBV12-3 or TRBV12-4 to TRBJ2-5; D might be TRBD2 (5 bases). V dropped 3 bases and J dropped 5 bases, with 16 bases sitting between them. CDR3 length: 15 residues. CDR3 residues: CASSLWGEGQETQYF. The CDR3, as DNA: TGTGCCAGCAGTTTGTGGGGTGAGGGCCAGGAGACCCAGTACTTC.

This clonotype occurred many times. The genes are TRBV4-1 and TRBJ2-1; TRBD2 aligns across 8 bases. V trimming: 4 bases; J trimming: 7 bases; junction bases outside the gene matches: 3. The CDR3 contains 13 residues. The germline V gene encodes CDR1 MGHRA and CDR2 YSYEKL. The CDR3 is CASSLSGGNEQFF. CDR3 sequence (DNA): TGCGCCAGCAGCCTGAGCGGGGGTAATGAGCAGTTCTTC.

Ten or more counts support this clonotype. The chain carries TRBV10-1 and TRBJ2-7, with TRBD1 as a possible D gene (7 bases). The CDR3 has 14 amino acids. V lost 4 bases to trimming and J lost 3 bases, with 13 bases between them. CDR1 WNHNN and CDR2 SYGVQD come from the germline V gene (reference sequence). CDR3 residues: CASSVGQGGYEQYF. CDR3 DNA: TGCGCCAGCAGTGTGGGTCAGGGGGGCTACGAGCAGTACTTC.

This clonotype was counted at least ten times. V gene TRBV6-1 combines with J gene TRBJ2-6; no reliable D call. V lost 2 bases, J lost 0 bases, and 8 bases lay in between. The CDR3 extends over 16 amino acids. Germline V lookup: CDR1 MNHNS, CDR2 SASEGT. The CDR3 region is CASSESLLSGANVLTF. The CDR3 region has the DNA TGTGCCAGCAGTGAAAGCTTACTCTCTGGGGCCAACGTCCTGACTTTC.

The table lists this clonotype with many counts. The CDR3 DNA follows: TGTGCCAGCAGTACCGGACTAGCGGGAGGAGGTACAGATACGCAGTATTTT. Translating gives CASSTGLAGGGTDTQYF. This rearrangement joins TRBV7-3 to TRBJ2-3; 14 positions agree with TRBD2. CDR1 SGHTA and CDR2 FQGTGA come from the germline V gene. The CDR3 totals 17 residues. V was clipped by 6 bases and J by 3 bases; unmatched bases: 8.

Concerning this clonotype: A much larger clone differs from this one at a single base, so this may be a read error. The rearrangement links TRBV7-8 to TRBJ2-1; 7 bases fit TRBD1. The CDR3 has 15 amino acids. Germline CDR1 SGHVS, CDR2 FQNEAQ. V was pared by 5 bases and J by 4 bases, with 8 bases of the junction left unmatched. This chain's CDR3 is CASSQAGTDYNEQFF. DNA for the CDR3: TGTGCCAGCAGCCAGGCCGGGACAGATTACAATGAGCAGTTCTTC.

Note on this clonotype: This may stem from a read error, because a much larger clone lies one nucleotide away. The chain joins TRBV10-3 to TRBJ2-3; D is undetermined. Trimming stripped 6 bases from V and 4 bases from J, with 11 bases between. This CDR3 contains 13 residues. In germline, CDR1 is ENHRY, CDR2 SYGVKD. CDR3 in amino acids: CAISPSSSDTQYF. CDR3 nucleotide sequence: TGTGCCATCAGCCCCTCGAGCTCAGATACGCAGTATTTT.